This TCR beta chain was identified during a study of cytomegalovirus exposure and HLA in healthy donors. The PCR used 60 Vbeta and 13 Jbeta primers. Assay: immunoSEQ multiplex PCR; the TCRdb copy retains only in-frame clones and omits some. The sample includes more than 150,000 clones, 82% of them seen just once. With regard to this clone: The antigen is not known.

Study results and limitations: One variant, a missense change in DCLRE1C, was linked in a later analysis to TCR beta V- and J-gene trimming. Earlier findings revealed that most TCR beta V segments proved productive either about 87% or about 30% of the time.

This CDR3 has 14 residues. Deletions cut 4 bases from V and 5 bases from J, with 16 bases between. Germline values: CDR1 SGHRS, CDR2 YFSETQ. The source of this sequence is a woman younger than 35 in good health and CMV-seronegative. Sequencing was done on a sample of PBMCs. The chain combines TRBV5-1 with TRBJ2-7, with D tentatively TRBD2 (5 bases). The CDR3 bases are TGCGCCAGCAGCCTGGACCGGGATCCAAACGAGCAGTACTTC. It is translated as CASSLDRDPNEQYF.